The count of the clone carrying this TCR beta chain is one. Its antigen is still unknown. This sample was taken from a study of OX40 agonist ivuxolimab in advanced cancers. Libraries were prepared by immunoSEQ multiplex PCR; TCRdb keeps only in-frame clonotypes and omits some of them. The sample has 55,000 to 65,000 clones, more than 75% seen once. The CDR3 sequence is 15 residues long. Germline V gene lookup returns CDR1 MGHRA and CDR2 YSYEKL. The J segment lost 3 bases and the V segment lost 2 bases, leaving 5 bases of the junction unmatched. Study-wide results and limits: In general, CD8+ T cells held more expanded clones than CD4+ did, on average. Clones of CD4+ and CD8+ blood T cells grew by week 6 at doses of 0.1 to 3.0 mg/kg.

The V gene is TRBV4-1, the J gene TRBJ2-7; TRBD1 agrees at 9 bases. The sequenced sample was CD4+ or CD8+ T cells sorted from blood, obtained in a trial of the OX40 agonist ivuxolimab. The clonotype comes from an adult with an advanced solid tumor such as melanoma, head and neck, liver or kidney cancer. CDR3 region: CASSQPGQGIYEQYF. Here the CDR3 DNA reads TGCGCCAGCAGCCAACCCGGACAGGGGATCTACGAGCAGTACTTC.